The next 10 T cell receptor beta chains were all read from a single sample in a study of T cells in Graves' hyperthyroidism and ophthalmopathy. Amplified TCR beta CDR3 regions came from RNA transcripts. During a first-round RT-PCR of the TCR CDR3, the HTBI primer set was used. TCRdb re-analysed the multiplex PCR reads in MiXCR, keeping a single row per CDR3 protein. The sample has approximately 630,000 distinct CDR3 sequences, roughly 16% seen once; the top ten hold 3.5% to 4%. Source material: blood. These receptor sequences come from a woman aged 25 to 45 with Graves' hyperthyroidism.

The chain carries TRBV20-1 and TRBJ2-3, with 11 bases lining up with TRBD2. With 2 bases clipped from V and 4 bases from J, the junction kept 2 bases outside the gene matches. The CDR3 sequence is 14 residues long. Germline CDR1 and CDR2: DFQATT and SNEGSKA (reference sequence). CDR3: CSARLAGGADTQYF. The CDR3 DNA reads as TGCAGTGCTAGACTAGCGGGAGGCGCAGATACGCAGTATTTT.

As regards this clonotype: One junction end does not reproduce the germline sequence, and a read error may be involved. This CDR3 reads CATSLAGSSYEQYF. The CDR3 DNA sequence: TGTGCCACCAGTTTGGCGGGAAGCTCCTACGAGCAGTACTTC. The V call is TRBV27, the J call TRBJ2-7, with a possible D match to TRBD2 (6 bases). The CDR3 loop spans 14 amino acids. From germline, CDR1 is MNHEY and CDR2 SMNVEV (reference sequence).

In its sample, this clonotype was seen a few times. The chain employs TRBV29-1 and TRBJ1-2; D perhaps matches TRBD1 (5 bases). V shed 5 bases and J shed 6 bases, with 13 bases lying between them. CDR1 is SQVTM, CDR2 ANQGSEA, per germline. The CDR3 contains 12 residues. CDR3 protein: CSVPAGMDGYTF. As DNA, the CDR3 is TGCAGCGTTCCAGCAGGGATGGATGGCTACACCTTC.

Concerning this clonotype itself: A much larger clone lies one base from this, so it may be a read error. The rearrangement joins TRBV29-1 to TRBJ1-1; no definite D call. Between the trimmed V and J ends, which lost 5 bases and 0 bases, there was a span of 10 bases. The length of the CDR3 is 13 residues. Germline CDR1 and CDR2: SQVTM and ANQGSEA. The CDR3 DNA reads TGCAGCGTTCGCGAGGGAATGAACACTGAAGCTTTCTTT. It is translated as CSVREGMNTEAFF.

In its sample, this clonotype was seen many times. The chain links TRBV5-1 to TRBJ1-2; 8 nucleotides align to TRBD1. CDR1 SGHRS and CDR2 YFSETQ come from the germline V gene. This CDR3 spans 14 amino acids. The V gene end was trimmed by 3 bases and the J gene end by 4 bases; junction bases not matched to a gene: 5. Here the CDR3 reads CASSSEQGVYGYTF. As DNA, the CDR3 is TGCGCCAGCAGCTCCGAACAGGGGGTCTATGGCTACACCTTC.

This clonotype was seen many times. The genes are TRBV7-9 and TRBJ2-3; D ambiguous. Germline CDR1 is SEHNR and CDR2 is FQNEAQ (reference sequence). The V gene lost 4 bases and the J gene lost 3 bases, with 20 bases spanning the gap. There are 17 residues in the CDR3. CDR3 bases: TGTGCCAGCAGCTCGTGGGTTACGACCTGGGGAACAGATACGCAGTATTTT. This encodes CASSSWVTTWGTDTQYF.

This clonotype was seen only a few times. The V call is TRBV3-1, the J call TRBJ2-6; either TRBD1 or TRBD2 may supply D (7 bases each). V lost 4 bases and J lost 5, with 18 bases in between. The CDR3 is 17 residues long. CDR1 and CDR2 from the germline V gene are LGHDT and YNNKEL (reference sequence). CDR3 coding DNA: TGTGCCAGCAGCCTCCAGGGAGGGGGCAGGCGGGCCAACGTCCTGACTTTC. Translated: CASSLQGGGRRANVLTF.

This clonotype was seen many times. The chain couples TRBV12-3 or TRBV12-4 to TRBJ2-7, with 9 bases matching TRBD2. The junction had 10 bases not matched to a gene; V was cut back by 4 bases and J by 9 bases. The CDR3 covers 14 residues. The CDR3 DNA is TGTGCCAGCAGTTCCTTAGCGGGAGTTATTCCGCAGTACTTC. The encoded protein is CASSSLAGVIPQYF.

In the case of this clonotype: A junction boundary mismatches the germline segment, possibly from a read error. This rearrangement joins TRBV5-1 to TRBJ1-4, with D maybe TRBD1 (5 bases). This CDR3 region has 18 residues. The germline CDR1 and CDR2 sequences are SGHRS and YFSETQ. As DNA, the CDR3 is TGCGCCAGCGGCTTGGGTGGGACGGCCGCGTTCCACAATGAAAAACTGTTTTTT. This codes for CASGLGGTAAFHNEKLFF.

V and J are TRBV7-9 and TRBJ2-3; 7 nucleotides line up with TRBD2. This CDR3 has 15 amino acids. Germline V gene sequence: CDR1 SEHNR, CDR2 FQNEAQ (reference sequence). J gave up 4 bases and V 1 base, and 5 bases lay outside the gene matches. The CDR3 sequence is CASSLEGLAADTQYF. CDR3 DNA sequence: TGTGCCAGCAGCTTAGAGGGGCTAGCGGCAGATACGCAGTATTTT.